This T cell receptor (beta chain) stems from a study of blood T cell repertoires in COVID-19. Study information: The cDNA or gDNA used as material had been derived from T cells, B-cell-depleted T cells, or PBMCs.

CDR3 length equals 17 residues. Original data processing: Reference gene primer amplification in the assay estimated nucleated cell counts. Generated by immunoSEQ multiplex PCR, the TCRdb table keeps only in-frame clones and is missing some. Clonal size and the V and J genes are those of that table, whereas D and trimming came from the DNA. The table shows 43,000 or so clones, with over 80% occurring only once. This TCR derives from a man aged 55 to 70 with active COVID-19. The chain joins TRBV12-2 to TRBJ2-7; the table's D call, TRBD1, was not checked against the DNA. TRBV12-2 is described as a pseudogene. The sequenced sample consisted of peripheral blood. The CDR3 spells CASRLAGTEGPCYEQYF. In nucleotides, the CDR3 is TGTGCAAGTCGCTTAGCGGGGACAGAGGGGCCCTGCTACGAGCAGTACTTC.